This T cell receptor (beta chain) comes out of a study of blood T cells in healthy people across ages. Study as a whole: Through template switching, about one barcoded beta molecule was captured per two T cells, as measured in model experiments.

About 10 milliliters of peripheral blood were drawn from each donor into EDTA-treated tubes. CDR3 length: 13 amino acids. Germline trimming cut 10 bases from V and 9 bases from J; bases unmatched to any gene: 4. In germline, CDR1 is MNHNS, CDR2 SASEGT. For the second PCR, which ran for about 7 to 11 cycles, a sample-barcoded 5' primer and a J-beta primer mix were used. Every individual sample yielded 2.5 million or more paired-end reads (each containing CDR3). TCRdb re-derived calls from the 5' RACE reads in MiXCR, one entry per CDR3 protein. The sample comprises approximately 1,100,000 distinct CDR3 sequences, 35% to 55% of which are singletons, and about 20% rests with the top ten.

Sequences were obtained from blood. This TCR was sampled from a woman aged 60-75 years in good health. V gene TRBV6-1 combines with J gene TRBJ2-1, with 15 bases lining up with TRBD2. The CDR3 sequence: CAMGLAGGIEQFF. The CDR3 nucleotides read TGTGCCATGGGACTAGCGGGAGGTATTGAGCAGTTCTTC.